This T cell receptor (beta chain) originates from a study of CD8 T cells in Susac syndrome. With random hexamers, roughly 0.45 to 1 ug RNA was reverse transcribed. Across 54 Vbeta and 13 Jbeta, immunoSEQ multiplex PCR amplified TCR beta CDR3. TCRdb independently ran MiXCR on the immunoSEQ multiplex PCR reads; one entry per CDR3 protein. The table lists about 27,000 distinct CDR3 sequences, around 94% of them singletons, with roughly 0.28% in the top ten. The CD8+ and CD4+ T cells were isolated magnetically using a negative isolation approach, whereas the TEMRA cells were enriched by FACS. The sequencing input was CD8+ T cells from PBMCs. This clonotype originated in a human donor in good health.

CDR3 bases: TGTGCCAGCACCCCTGGGCAGGGGGCCACTGAAGCTTTCTTT. Its translation: CASTPGQGATEAFF. The chain employs TRBV25-1 and TRBJ1-1; TRBD1 aligns across 8 bases. V lost 7 bases and J lost 4; bases outside the gene matches: 8. Germline CDR1 and CDR2: MGHDK and SYGVNS. The CDR3 contains 14 residues. The variable domain in full, with the rest retrieved from reference TRBV25-1 and TRBJ1-1, is EADIYQTPRYLVIGTGKKITLECSQTMGHDKMYWYQQDPGMELHLIHYSYGVNSTEKGDLSSESTVSRIRTEHFPLTLESARPSHTSQYLCASTPGQGATEAFFGQGTRLTVV.